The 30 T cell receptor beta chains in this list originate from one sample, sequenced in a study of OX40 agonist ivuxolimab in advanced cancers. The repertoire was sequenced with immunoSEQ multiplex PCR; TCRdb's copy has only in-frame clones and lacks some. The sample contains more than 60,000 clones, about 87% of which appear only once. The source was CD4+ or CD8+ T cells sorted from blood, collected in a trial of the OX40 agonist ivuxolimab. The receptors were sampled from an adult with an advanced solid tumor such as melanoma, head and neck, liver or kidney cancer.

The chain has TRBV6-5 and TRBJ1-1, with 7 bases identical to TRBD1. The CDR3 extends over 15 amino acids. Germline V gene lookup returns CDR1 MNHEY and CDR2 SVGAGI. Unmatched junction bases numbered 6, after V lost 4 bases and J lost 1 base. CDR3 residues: CASSSPTGTNTEAFF. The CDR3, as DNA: TGTGCCAGCAGTTCACCGACAGGGACGAACACTGAAGCTTTCTTT.

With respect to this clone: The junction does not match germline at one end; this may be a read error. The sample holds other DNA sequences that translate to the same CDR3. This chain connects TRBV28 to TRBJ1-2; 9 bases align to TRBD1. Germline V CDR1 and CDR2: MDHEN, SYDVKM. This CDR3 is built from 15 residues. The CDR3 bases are TGCGCCAGCAGTGGGGGACAGGGCTTAAACTATGGCTACACCTTC. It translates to CASSGGQGLNYGYTF.

The CDR3 sequence is CASSQRSGNTIYF. CDR3 nucleotides: TGCGCCAGCAGCCAGCGCTCTGGAAACACCATATATTTT. This sequence joins TRBV4-3 and TRBJ1-3, with D hard to call. V lost 3 bases, J lost 0 bases, and 3 bases lay in between. CDR3 length equals 13 residues. Germline-derived CDR1 and CDR2 are LGHNA and YSLEER.

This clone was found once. The chain's CDR3 is CASSLVVAGGETQYF. CDR3 DNA: TGCGCCAGCAGCTTGGTGGTAGCGGGGGGAGAGACCCAGTACTTC. This chain uses TRBV5-1 with TRBJ2-5; 10 bases fit TRBD2. V shed 0 bases and J 4 bases; nucleotides not matched to a gene: 3. This CDR3 is built from 15 residues. CDR1 SGHRS and CDR2 YFSETQ come from the germline V gene.

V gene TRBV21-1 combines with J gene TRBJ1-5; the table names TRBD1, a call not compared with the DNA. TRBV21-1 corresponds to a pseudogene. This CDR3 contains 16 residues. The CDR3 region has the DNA TGTGCCAGCAGCAAAGGGGACATTTTACGCAATCAGCCCCAGCATTTT. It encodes CASSKGDILRNQPQHF.

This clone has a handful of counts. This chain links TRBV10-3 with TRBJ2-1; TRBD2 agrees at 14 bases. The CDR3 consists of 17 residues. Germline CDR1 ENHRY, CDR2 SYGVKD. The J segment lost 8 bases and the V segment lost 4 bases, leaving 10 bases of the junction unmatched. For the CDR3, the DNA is TGTGCCATCAGTGTGACTAGCGGGGGGGCGGATAGGGATGAGCAGTTCTTC. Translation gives CAISVTSGGADRDEQFF.

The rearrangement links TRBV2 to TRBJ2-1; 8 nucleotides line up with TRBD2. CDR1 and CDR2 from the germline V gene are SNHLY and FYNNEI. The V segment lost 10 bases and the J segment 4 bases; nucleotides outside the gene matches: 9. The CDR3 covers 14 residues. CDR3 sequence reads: CATAGTRGYNEQFF. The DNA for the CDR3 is TGTGCCACCGCCGGGACTAGAGGTTACAATGAGCAGTTCTTC.

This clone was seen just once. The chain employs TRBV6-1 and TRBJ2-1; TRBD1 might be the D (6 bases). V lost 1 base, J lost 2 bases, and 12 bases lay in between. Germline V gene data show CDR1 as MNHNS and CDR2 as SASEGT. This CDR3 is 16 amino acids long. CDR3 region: CASSEGDRLAYNEQFF. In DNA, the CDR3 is TGTGCCAGCAGTGAAGGAGACAGGTTAGCCTACAATGAGCAGTTCTTC.

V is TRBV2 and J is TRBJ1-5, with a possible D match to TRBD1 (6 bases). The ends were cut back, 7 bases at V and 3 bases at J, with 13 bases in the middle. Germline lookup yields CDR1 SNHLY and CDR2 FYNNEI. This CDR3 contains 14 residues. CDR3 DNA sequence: TGTGCCAGCACACGGAGGGGGGACAATCAGCCCCAGCATTTT. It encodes CASTRRGDNQPQHF. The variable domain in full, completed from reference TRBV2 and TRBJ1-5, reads EPEVTQTPSHQVTQMGQEVILRCVPISNHLYFYWYRQILGQKVEFLVSFYNNEISEKSEIFDDQFSVERPDGSNFTLKIRSTKLEDSAMYFCASTRRGDNQPQHFGDGTRLSIL.

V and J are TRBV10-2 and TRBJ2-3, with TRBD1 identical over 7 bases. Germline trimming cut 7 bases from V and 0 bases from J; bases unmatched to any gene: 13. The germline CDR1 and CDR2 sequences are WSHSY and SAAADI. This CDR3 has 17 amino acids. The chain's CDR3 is CASTPVEGAGSTDTQYF. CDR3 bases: TGCGCCAGCACCCCCGTCGAGGGGGCCGGGAGCACAGATACGCAGTATTTT.

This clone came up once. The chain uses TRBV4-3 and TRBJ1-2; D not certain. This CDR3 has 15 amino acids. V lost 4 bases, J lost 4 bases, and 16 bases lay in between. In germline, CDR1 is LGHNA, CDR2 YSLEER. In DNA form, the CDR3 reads TGCGCCAGCAGCCCGACCTTTGGAGACGCCTATGGCTACACCTTC. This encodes CASSPTFGDAYGYTF.

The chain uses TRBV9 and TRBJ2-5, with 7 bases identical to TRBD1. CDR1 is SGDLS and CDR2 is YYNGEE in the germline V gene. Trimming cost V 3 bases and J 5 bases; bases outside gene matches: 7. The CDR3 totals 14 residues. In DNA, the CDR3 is TGTGCCAGCAGCGAGACAGGGATCCAGGAGACCCAGTACTTC. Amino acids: CASSETGIQETQYF.

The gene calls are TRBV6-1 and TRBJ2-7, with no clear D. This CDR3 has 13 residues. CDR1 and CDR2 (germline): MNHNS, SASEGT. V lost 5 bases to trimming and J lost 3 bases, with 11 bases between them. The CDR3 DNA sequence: TGTGCCAGCAGTCCCAGGCTCCTCTACGAGCAGTACTTC. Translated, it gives CASSPRLLYEQYF.

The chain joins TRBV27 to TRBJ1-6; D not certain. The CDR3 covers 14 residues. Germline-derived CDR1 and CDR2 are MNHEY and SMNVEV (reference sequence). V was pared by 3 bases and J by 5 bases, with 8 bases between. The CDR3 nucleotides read TGTGCCAGCAGTTTCCACGGGGATAATTCACCCCTCCACTTT. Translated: CASSFHGDNSPLHF.

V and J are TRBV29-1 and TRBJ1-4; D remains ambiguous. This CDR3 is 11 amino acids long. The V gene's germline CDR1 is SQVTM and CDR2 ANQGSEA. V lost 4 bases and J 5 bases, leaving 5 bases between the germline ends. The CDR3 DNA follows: TGCAGCGTTGTTCGGAATGAAAAACTGTTTTTT. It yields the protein CSVVRNEKLFF.

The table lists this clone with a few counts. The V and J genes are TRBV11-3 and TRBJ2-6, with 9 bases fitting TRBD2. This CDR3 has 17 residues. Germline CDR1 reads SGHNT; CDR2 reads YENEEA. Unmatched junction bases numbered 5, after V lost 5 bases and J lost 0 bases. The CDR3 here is CASSPAAGGSGANVLTF. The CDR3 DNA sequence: TGTGCCAGCAGCCCAGCAGCGGGGGGCTCTGGGGCCAACGTCCTGACTTTC. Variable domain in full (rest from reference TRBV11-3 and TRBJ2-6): EAGVVQSPRYKIIEKKQPVAFWCNPISGHNTLYWYLQNLGQGPELLIRYENEEAVDDSQLPKDRFSAERLKGVDSTLKIQPAELGDSAVYLCASSPAAGGSGANVLTFGAGSRLTVL.

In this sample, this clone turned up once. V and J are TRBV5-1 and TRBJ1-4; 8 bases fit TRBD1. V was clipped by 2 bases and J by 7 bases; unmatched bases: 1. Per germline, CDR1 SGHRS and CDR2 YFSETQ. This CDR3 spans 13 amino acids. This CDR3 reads CASSLGTGEKLFF. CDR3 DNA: TGCGCCAGCAGCTTAGGGACAGGTGAAAAACTGTTTTTT.

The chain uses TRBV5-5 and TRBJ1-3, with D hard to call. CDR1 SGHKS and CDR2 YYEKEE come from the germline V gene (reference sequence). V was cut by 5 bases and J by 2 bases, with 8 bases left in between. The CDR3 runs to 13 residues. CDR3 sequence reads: CASRNGPGNTIYF. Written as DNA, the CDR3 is TGTGCCAGCAGGAATGGACCTGGAAACACCATATATTTT.

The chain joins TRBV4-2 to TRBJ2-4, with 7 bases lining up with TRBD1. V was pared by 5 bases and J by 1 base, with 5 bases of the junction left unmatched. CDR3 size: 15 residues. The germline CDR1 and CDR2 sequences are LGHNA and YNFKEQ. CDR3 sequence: CASSIQGWAKNIQYF. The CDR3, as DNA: TGTGCCAGCAGCATACAGGGGTGGGCCAAAAACATTCAGTACTTC.

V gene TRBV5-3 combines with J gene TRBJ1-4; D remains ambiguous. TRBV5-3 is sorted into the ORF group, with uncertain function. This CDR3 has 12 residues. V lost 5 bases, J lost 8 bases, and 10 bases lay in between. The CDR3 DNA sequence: TGTGCCAGAAGTGAGGGAAGAGAAAAACTGTTTTTT. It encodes CARSEGREKLFF.

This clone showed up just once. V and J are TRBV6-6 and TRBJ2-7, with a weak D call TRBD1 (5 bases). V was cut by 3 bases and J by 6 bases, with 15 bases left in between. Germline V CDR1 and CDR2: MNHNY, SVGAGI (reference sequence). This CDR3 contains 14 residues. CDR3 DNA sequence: TGTGCCAGCAGTTATGAGGCAGGGAACCTCGAGCAGTACTTC. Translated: CASSYEAGNLEQYF.

The CDR3 DNA follows: TGTGCCAGCAGCTCCCGGTCAGGGGCCTCGAGCTCCTACAATGAGCAGTTCTTC. Translating it yields CASSSRSGASSSYNEQFF. J is TRBJ2-1 and V is TRBV11-3; perhaps TRBD1 as D (6 bases). The germline gives CDR1 SGHNT, CDR2 YENEEA. The ends were cut back, 4 bases at V and 0 bases at J, with 19 bases in the middle. There are 18 residues in the CDR3.

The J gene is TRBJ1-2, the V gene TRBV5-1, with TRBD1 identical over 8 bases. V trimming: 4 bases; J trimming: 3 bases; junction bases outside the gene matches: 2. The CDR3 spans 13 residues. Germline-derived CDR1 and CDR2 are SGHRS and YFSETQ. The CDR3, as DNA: TGCGCCAGCAGCCCGGACAGGGACTATGGCTACACCTTC. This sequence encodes CASSPDRDYGYTF.

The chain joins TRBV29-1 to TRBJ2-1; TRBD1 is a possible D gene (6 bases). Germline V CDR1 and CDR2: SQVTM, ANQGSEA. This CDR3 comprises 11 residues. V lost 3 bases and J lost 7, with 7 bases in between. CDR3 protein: CSVEGANEQFF. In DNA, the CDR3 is TGCAGCGTTGAGGGGGCTAATGAGCAGTTCTTC.

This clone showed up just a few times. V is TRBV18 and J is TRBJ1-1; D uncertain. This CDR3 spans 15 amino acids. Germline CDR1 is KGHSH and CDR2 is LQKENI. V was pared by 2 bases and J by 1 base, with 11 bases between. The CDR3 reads CASSPGRAQNTEAFF. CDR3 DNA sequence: TGTGCCAGCTCACCAGGGCGGGCCCAGAACACTGAAGCTTTCTTT. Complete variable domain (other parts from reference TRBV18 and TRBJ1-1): NAGVMQNPRHLVRRRGQEARLRCSPMKGHSHVYWYRQLPEEGLKFMVYLQKENIIDESGMPKERFSAEFPKEGPSILRIQQVVRGDSAAYFCASSPGRAQNTEAFFGQGTRLTVV.

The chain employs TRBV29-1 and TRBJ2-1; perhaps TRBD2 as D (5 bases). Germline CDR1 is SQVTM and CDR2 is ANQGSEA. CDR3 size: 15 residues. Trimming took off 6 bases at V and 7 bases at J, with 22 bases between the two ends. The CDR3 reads CSVAASGGIGNEQFF. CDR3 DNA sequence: TGCAGCGTGGCCGCGAGCGGAGGAATAGGGAATGAGCAGTTCTTC.

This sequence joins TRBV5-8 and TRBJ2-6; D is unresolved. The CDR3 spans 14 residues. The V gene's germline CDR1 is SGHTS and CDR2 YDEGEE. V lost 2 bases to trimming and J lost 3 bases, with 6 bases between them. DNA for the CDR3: TGTGCCAGCAGCTTAGGAAGTGGGGCCAACGTCCTGACTTTC. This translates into CASSLGSGANVLTF.

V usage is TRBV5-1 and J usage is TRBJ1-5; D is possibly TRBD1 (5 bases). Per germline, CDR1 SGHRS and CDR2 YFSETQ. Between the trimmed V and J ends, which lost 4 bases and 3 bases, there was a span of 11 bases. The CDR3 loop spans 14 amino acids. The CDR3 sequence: CASSPDNPNQPQHF. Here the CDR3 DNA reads TGCGCCAGCAGCCCGGACAACCCCAATCAGCCCCAGCATTTT.

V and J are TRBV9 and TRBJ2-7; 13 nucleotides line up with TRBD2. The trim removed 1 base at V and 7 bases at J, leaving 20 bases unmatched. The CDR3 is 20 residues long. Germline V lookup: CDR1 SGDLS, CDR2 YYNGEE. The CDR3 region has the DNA TGTGCCAGCAGCGTAAGTAGGGCTGCACTAGCGGGAGGGCAGGCGAAGGAGCAGTACTTC. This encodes CASSVSRAALAGGQAKEQYF.

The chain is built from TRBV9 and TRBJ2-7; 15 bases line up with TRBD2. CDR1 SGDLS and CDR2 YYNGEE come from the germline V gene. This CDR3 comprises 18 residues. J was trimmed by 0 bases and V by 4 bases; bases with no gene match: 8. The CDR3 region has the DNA TGTGCCAGCAGCTCCGGGACTAGCGGGGGGTCCTACTCCTACGAGCAGTACTTC. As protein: CASSSGTSGGSYSYEQYF. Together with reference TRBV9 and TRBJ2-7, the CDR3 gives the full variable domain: DSGVTQTPKHLITATGQRVTLRCSPRSGDLSVYWYQQSLDQGLQFLIQYYNGEERAKGNILERFSAQQFPDLHSELNLSSLELGDSALYFCASSSGTSGGSYSYEQYFGPGTRLTVT.